Below, 4 T cell receptor beta chains from the same sample are listed, as sequenced in a study of T cell therapy after organ transplantation. Clones were sequenced by immunoSEQ multiplex PCR, and TCRdb holds only the in-frame ones, with some missing. The table includes 2,000 to 2,500 clones, roughly 89% detected once. These receptors are not linked to any known antigen. The sample here was CD8+ T cells from blood, taken before autologous CMV-specific T cell therapy. Receptors originate from a human patient who had received a solid organ transplant and had CMV disease.

This sequence joins TRBV27 and TRBJ1-1; 7 bases are shared with TRBD1. Germline CDR1 and CDR2: MNHEY and SMNVEV (reference sequence). This CDR3 is built from 12 residues. J was trimmed by 8 bases and V by 5 bases; bases with no gene match: 5. The CDR3 here is CASSPRTGEAFF. CDR3 bases: TGTGCCAGCAGTCCCCGGACAGGAGAAGCTTTCTTT.

The genes are TRBV5-4 and TRBJ1-2; the D gene is possibly TRBD1 (5 bases). V gave up 4 bases and J gave up 4 bases, with 11 bases separating them. Germline V lookup: CDR1 SGHNT, CDR2 YYREEE (reference sequence). The CDR3 has 13 residues. The CDR3 loop is CASSTGGSYGYTF. The CDR3 DNA follows: TGTGCCAGCAGCACGGGGGGGAGCTATGGCTACACCTTC.

The chain links TRBV28 to TRBJ2-1; D is unclear. The CDR3 totals 13 residues. Germline-derived CDR1 and CDR2 are MDHEN and SYDVKM. Trimming shortened V by 5 bases and J by 9 bases, and 14 bases separated the two germline ends. CDR3 nucleotide sequence: TGTGCCAGCAGTCCTAACCCGTCTAGTGAGCAGTTCTTC. As protein: CASSPNPSSEQFF.

The chain links TRBV28 to TRBJ2-1; TRBD1 matches 7 bases. Trimming at V came to 6 bases and at J to 5 bases, leaving 10 bases not matched to a gene. CDR3 length: 15 residues. CDR1 is MDHEN, CDR2 SYDVKM, per germline. CDR3 coding DNA: TGTGCCAGCAGCCTGGCTCCTGACAGGGACAATGAGCAGTTCTTC. Translated: CASSLAPDRDNEQFF.